What follows describes a single T cell receptor (beta chain). Data came from immunoSEQ multiplex PCR; TCRdb stores just in-frame clones and leaves some out. There are approximately 190,000 clones in the sample; over 80% occur only once, and less than 2% lies in the top ten. This sample was included in a study of control samples from healthy donors and cancer patients. The germline gives CDR1 SGHAT, CDR2 FQNNGV. The CDR3 is 14 amino acids. The V and J ends lost 3 bases and 5 bases respectively, with 13 bases between them. The genes are TRBV11-2 and TRBJ1-2; D is uncertain. The receptor was derived from a man aged 25 to 40 in good health. The sample comprised blood. The CDR3 DNA reads as TGTGCCAGCAGCTTTCTAGGGCTCCAGTATGGCTACACCTTC. Its translation is CASSFLGLQYGYTF.